A selection of T cell receptor beta chains follows, all from one sample in a study of cytomegalovirus exposure and HLA in healthy donors. Only in-frame clones appear in the TCRdb table, and some are missing; sequencing was by immunoSEQ multiplex PCR. The table for this sample gives about 150,000 clones. Specimen: PBMCs. The receptors derive from a man aged 25 to 45 in good health and CMV-seronegative. CDR3s include the opening cysteine and the closing phenylalanine or tryptophan. Fields, in order: V gene, J gene, clone size, D gene, CDR3 protein, CDR3 DNA. D genes are given only for firm matches. A row's size may be missing; if present it is once, few, many or a size class.

V: TRBV6-6; J: TRBJ1-2; size: NA; D: NA; CDR3: CASTSAGGLNYGYTF; DNA: TGTGCCAGCACCTCCGCGGGGGGACTTAACTATGGCTACACCTTC
V: TRBV7-2; J: TRBJ1-1; size: NA; D: NA; CDR3: CASSLSVNTEAFF; DNA: TGTGCCAGCAGCTTATCAGTGAACACTGAAGCTTTCTTT
V: TRBV25-1; J: TRBJ2-7; size: NA; D: NA; CDR3: CASSGDGSADSYEQYF; DNA: TGTGCCAGCAGTGGAGACGGGAGTGCAGACTCCTACGAGCAGTACTTC
V: TRBV7-2; J: TRBJ2-7; size: NA; D: NA; CDR3: CASSSLAEQRGEQYF; DNA: TGTGCCAGCAGTTCGTTAGCGGAACAACGGGGCGAGCAGTACTTC
V: TRBV29-1; J: TRBJ2-3; size: NA; D: TRBD2; CDR3: CSYSGTSTDTQYF; DNA: TGCAGCTATAGCGGGACCAGCACAGATACGCAGTATTTT
V: TRBV2; J: TRBJ2-3; size: NA; D: NA; CDR3: CASSEWAETQYF; DNA: TGTGCCAGCAGTGAGTGGGCAGAGACGCAGTATTTT
V: TRBV7-9; J: TRBJ1-1; size: NA; D: NA; CDR3: CASSPQGSMNTEAFF; DNA: TGTGCCAGCAGCCCCCAGGGCAGCATGAACACTGAAGCTTTCTTT
V: TRBV11-2; J: TRBJ2-1; size: NA; D: TRBD2; CDR3: CASSLTSGNYNEQFF; DNA: TGTGCCAGCAGCTTAACTAGCGGGAACTACAATGAGCAGTTCTTC
V: TRBV5-1; J: TRBJ2-1; size: NA; D: NA; CDR3: CASSLSGSYNEQFF; DNA: TGCGCCAGCAGCTTGAGCGGGTCATACAATGAGCAGTTCTTC
V: TRBV29-1; J: TRBJ2-1; size: NA; D: TRBD1; CDR3: CSVVLRTGGNEQFF; DNA: TGCAGCGTTGTATTGAGGACAGGGGGCAATGAGCAGTTCTTC
V: TRBV12-5; J: TRBJ1-5; size: NA; D: TRBD1; CDR3: CASGLVQDRGNQPQHF; DNA: TGTGCTAGTGGTTTGGTACAGGACAGGGGGAATCAGCCCCAGCATTTT
V: TRBV5-6; J: TRBJ2-6; size: NA; D: NA; CDR3: CASIEKGSGANVLTF; DNA: TGTGCCAGCATCGAGAAGGGGTCTGGGGCCAACGTCCTGACTTTC
V: TRBV30; J: TRBJ2-3; size: NA; D: TRBD2; CDR3: CAWTVAGGSTDTQYF; DNA: TGTGCCTGGACTGTAGCGGGAGGGAGCACAGATACGCAGTATTTT
V: TRBV7-6; J: TRBJ2-5; size: NA; D: NA; CDR3: CASSAPGVAATQYF; DNA: TGTGCCAGCAGCGCCCCAGGGGTGGCGGCGACCCAGTACTTC
V: TRBV18; J: TRBJ1-5; size: NA; D: NA; CDR3: CASSQNRLNQPQHF; DNA: TGTGCCAGCTCACAAAACAGGCTCAATCAGCCCCAGCATTTT
V: TRBV11-1; J: TRBJ1-2; size: NA; D: NA; CDR3: CASSLAPGAYGYTF; DNA: TGTGCCAGCAGCTTAGCCCCAGGGGCCTATGGCTACACCTTC
V: TRBV7-7; J: TRBJ2-3; size: NA; D: TRBD2; CDR3: CASAAGVADTQYF; DNA: TGTGCCAGCGCGGCGGGAGTCGCAGATACGCAGTATTTT
V: TRBV28; J: TRBJ1-1; size: NA; D: TRBD1; CDR3: CASSTGVNTEAFF; DNA: TGTGCCAGCAGTACAGGGGTCAACACTGAAGCTTTCTTT
V: TRBV30; J: TRBJ2-7; size: NA; D: NA; CDR3: CAWSPLEALSYEQYF; DNA: TGTGCCTGGAGCCCTCTAGAAGCCCTTTCCTACGAGCAGTACTTC
V: TRBV25-1; J: TRBJ2-5; size: NA; D: TRBD1; CDR3: CASSGRGTGGQETQYF; DNA: TGTGCCAGCAGTGGAAGAGGGACAGGGGGTCAAGAGACCCAGTACTTC
V: TRBV5-6; J: TRBJ1-1; size: NA; D: NA; CDR3: CASSPGGSAEAFF; DNA: TGTGCCAGCTCTCCCGGGGGGAGCGCTGAAGCTTTCTTT
V: TRBV28; J: TRBJ2-7; size: NA; D: TRBD2; CDR3: CASSFSGTIYEQYF; DNA: TGTGCCAGCAGTTTTAGCGGGACTATCTACGAGCAGTACTTC
V: TRBV4-2; J: TRBJ2-1; size: NA; D: NA; CDR3: CASSQEGGGSNEQFF; DNA: TGTGCCAGCAGCCAAGAGGGGGGCGGGAGTAATGAGCAGTTCTTC
V: TRBV11-2; J: TRBJ2-3; size: NA; D: NA; CDR3: CASSFQGDTQYF; DNA: TGTGCCAGCAGCTTTCAGGGGGATACGCAGTATTTT
V: TRBV5-1; J: TRBJ1-2; size: NA; D: NA; CDR3: CASSLDSYGYTF; DNA: TGCGCCAGCAGCTTGGACAGCTATGGCTACACCTTC
V: TRBV10-3; J: TRBJ2-3; size: NA; D: TRBD2; CDR3: CAISTGTSGRGSTDTQYF; DNA: TGTGCCATCAGTACCGGGACTAGCGGGAGGGGAAGCACAGATACGCAGTATTTT
V: TRBV11-2; J: TRBJ2-6; size: NA; D: NA; CDR3: CASSLDGDRSGANVLTF; DNA: TGTGCCAGCAGCTTAGACGGAGACAGATCTGGGGCCAACGTCCTGACTTTC
V: TRBV6-6; J: TRBJ1-2; size: NA; D: NA; CDR3: CASKKQGLVGYTF; DNA: TGTGCCAGCAAAAAACAGGGTCTAGTTGGCTACACCTTC
V: TRBV7-6; J: TRBJ1-3; size: NA; D: NA; CDR3: CASSSRRGGIFSGNTIYF; DNA: TGTGCCAGCAGCTCTCGGAGGGGCGGAATATTCTCTGGAAACACCATATATTTT
V: TRBV27; J: TRBJ2-2; size: NA; D: NA; CDR3: CASSSYEINGELFF; DNA: TGTGCCAGCAGTTCTTATGAGATTAACGGGGAGCTGTTTTTT
V: TRBV10-3; J: TRBJ2-1; size: NA; D: TRBD2; CDR3: CAIRAGEKYNEQFF; DNA: TGTGCCATCAGAGCGGGAGAAAAGTACAATGAGCAGTTCTTC
V: TRBV6-6; J: TRBJ1-2; size: NA; D: NA; CDR3: CASSPLQGHNYGYTF; DNA: TGTGCCAGCAGTCCGCTTCAGGGACATAACTATGGCTACACCTTC
V: TRBV25-1; J: TRBJ2-7; size: NA; D: TRBD2; CDR3: CASSESIGTRPYEQYF; DNA: TGTGCCAGCAGTGAATCGATTGGGACTAGACCCTACGAGCAGTACTTC
V: TRBV4-3; J: TRBJ2-2; size: NA; D: NA; CDR3: CASSQAVLNTGELFF; DNA: TGCGCCAGCAGCCAAGCCGTTTTGAACACCGGGGAGCTGTTTTTT
V: TRBV11-2; J: TRBJ2-7; size: NA; D: TRBD1; CDR3: CASSLTGGTYEQYF; DNA: TGTGCCAGCAGCCTGACAGGGGGCACCTACGAGCAGTACTTC
V: TRBV4-2; J: TRBJ1-2; size: NA; D: NA; CDR3: CASGFRGVGNGYTF; DNA: TGTGCCAGCGGATTCCGGGGTGTAGGTAATGGCTACACCTTC
V: TRBV28; J: TRBJ1-3; size: NA; D: NA; CDR3: CASSPPEPEGNTIYF; DNA: TGTGCCAGCAGTCCGCCTGAACCAGAAGGAAACACCATATATTTT
V: TRBV27; J: TRBJ1-3; size: NA; D: TRBD1; CDR3: CASSQYGQGGNTIYF; DNA: TGTGCCAGCAGTCAATACGGACAGGGGGGAAACACCATATATTTT
V: TRBV30; J: TRBJ2-3; size: NA; D: TRBD1; CDR3: CAWTLSGGRGSDTQYF; DNA: TGTGCCTGGACCCTCTCAGGGGGTAGGGGTTCAGATACGCAGTATTTT
V: TRBV6-4; J: TRBJ2-3; size: NA; D: NA; CDR3: CASSDFQGHTDTQYF; DNA: TGTGCCAGCAGTGACTTCCAGGGCCACACAGATACGCAGTATTTT
V: TRBV7-9; J: TRBJ2-2; size: NA; D: TRBD2; CDR3: CASSFLAGPTGELFF; DNA: TGTGCCAGCAGCTTCTTAGCGGGACCCACCGGGGAGCTGTTTTTT
V: TRBV7-9; J: TRBJ2-1; size: NA; D: NA; CDR3: CALTGGYNEQFF; DNA: TGTGCCCTCACTGGCGGCTACAATGAGCAGTTCTTC
V: TRBV28; J: TRBJ2-7; size: NA; D: NA; CDR3: CASSLSPLAYEQYF; DNA: TGTGCCAGCAGTTTAAGTCCCCTAGCGTACGAGCAGTACTTC
V: TRBV25-1; J: TRBJ2-2; size: NA; D: NA; CDR3: CASSEWGETGELFF; DNA: TGTGCCAGCAGTGAATGGGGGGAAACCGGGGAGCTGTTTTTT
V: TRBV18; J: TRBJ2-5; size: NA; D: TRBD2; CDR3: CASSPLAGGRETQYF; DNA: TGTGCCAGCTCACCATTAGCGGGAGGCCGGGAGACCCAGTACTTC
V: TRBV5-1; J: TRBJ1-1; size: NA; D: NA; CDR3: CASSAGGLNTEAFF; DNA: TGCGCCAGCAGCGCGGGTGGGTTGAACACTGAAGCTTTCTTT
V: TRBV27; J: TRBJ2-1; size: NA; D: TRBD2; CDR3: CASGRVNYNEQFF; DNA: TGTGCCAGTGGGAGGGTAAACTACAATGAGCAGTTCTTC
V: TRBV10-1; J: TRBJ2-3; size: NA; D: NA; CDR3: CASSEPRASIDTQYF; DNA: TGCGCCAGCAGTGAGCCGCGGGCTAGCATAGATACGCAGTATTTT
V: TRBV28; J: TRBJ2-7; size: NA; D: NA; CDR3: CASVGSDRNLYEQYF; DNA: TGTGCCAGCGTCGGGTCGGACAGAAACCTCTACGAGCAGTACTTC
V: TRBV7-2; J: TRBJ2-7; size: NA; D: TRBD2; CDR3: CASSLTRLAATYEQYF; DNA: TGTGCCAGCAGCTTAACGAGACTAGCGGCGACCTACGAGCAGTACTTC
V: TRBV29-1; J: TRBJ1-2; size: NA; D: NA; CDR3: CSVEGLGLTQYGYTF; DNA: TGCAGCGTTGAAGGGTTAGGACTTACCCAATATGGCTACACCTTC
V: TRBV2; J: TRBJ1-2; size: NA; D: TRBD1; CDR3: CASSEDRGLFYGYTF; DNA: TGTGCCAGCAGTGAAGACAGGGGGCTTTTCTATGGCTACACCTTC
V: TRBV7-2; J: TRBJ1-5; size: NA; D: NA; CDR3: CASSPPGQPQHF; DNA: TGTGCCAGCAGTCCACCCGGGCAGCCCCAGCATTTT
V: TRBV5-4; J: TRBJ2-1; size: NA; D: TRBD2; CDR3: CASSLGTSLGNEQFF; DNA: TGTGCCAGCAGCTTGGGGACTAGCCTAGGGAATGAGCAGTTCTTC
V: TRBV7-9; J: TRBJ2-3; size: NA; D: TRBD2; CDR3: CASSLAQGGPSTDTQYF; DNA: TGTGCCAGCAGCTTAGCGCAGGGAGGGCCTAGCACAGATACGCAGTATTTT
V: TRBV10-2; J: TRBJ1-5; size: medium-sized; D: NA; CDR3: CASSAAGGNQPQHF; DNA: TGCGCCAGCAGTGCCGCAGGGGGCAATCAGCCCCAGCATTTT
V: TRBV6-5; J: TRBJ1-1; size: NA; D: NA; CDR3: CASSYSYRNTEAFF; DNA: TGTGCCAGCAGTTACTCGTACAGGAACACTGAAGCTTTCTTT
V: TRBV7-9; J: TRBJ1-2; size: NA; D: NA; CDR3: CASSLVPGAPYGYTF; DNA: TGTGCCAGCAGCTTAGTCCCAGGGGCGCCGTATGGCTACACCTTC
V: TRBV15; J: TRBJ1-2; size: NA; D: NA; CDR3: CATSRDRGLTSYGYTF; DNA: TGTGCCACCAGCAGAGATCGAGGCCTTACTAGCTATGGCTACACCTTC